The next 21 T cell receptor beta chains were all read from a single sample in a study of blood T cells in healthy people across ages. For the second PCR, which ran for about 7 to 11 cycles, a sample-barcoded 5' primer and a J-beta primer mix were used. TCRdb re-analysed the 5' RACE reads in MiXCR, keeping a single row per CDR3 protein. The data hold 1.5 million to 2 million distinct CDR3 sequences, with about 30% observed a single time. Sequenced: blood. Receptors were obtained from a woman in her thirties in good health.

This clonotype was observed many times. V is TRBV12-3 or TRBV12-4 and J is TRBJ2-1; tentative D call: TRBD2 (5 bases). The germline V and J ends were trimmed by 5 bases and 3 bases, with 8 bases remaining between them. The CDR3 is 13 residues long. The CDR3 loop is CASSTGIYNEQFF. CDR3 nucleotide sequence: TGTGCCAGCAGTACGGGGATCTACAATGAGCAGTTCTTC.

The chain has TRBV30 and TRBJ2-7; D not certain. Trimming left V 2 bases short and J 5 bases short, with 16 bases between. Germline values: CDR1 GTSNPN, CDR2 SVGIG (reference sequence). CDR3 size: 14 residues. The CDR3 here is CAWSPFDTTHEQYF. The DNA of the CDR3 is TGTGCCTGGAGTCCCTTCGACACAACACACGAGCAGTACTTC. The variable domain in full, with the rest retrieved from reference TRBV30 and TRBJ2-7, is SQTIHQWPATLVQPVGSPLSLECTVEGTSNPNLYWYRQAAGRGLQLLFYSVGIGQISSEVPQNLSASRPQDRQFILSSKKLLLSDSGFYLCAWSPFDTTHEQYFGPGTRLTVT.

The chain combines TRBV30 with TRBJ1-2; possibly TRBD1 for D (5 bases). Deletions cut 0 bases from V and 4 bases from J, with 9 bases between. Germline V CDR1 and CDR2: GTSNPN, SVGIG (reference sequence). The CDR3 runs 13 residues. CDR3 DNA sequence: TGTGCCTGGAGTGTACGAGGGGCCTATGGCTACACCTTC. Amino acid sequence: CAWSVRGAYGYTF.

The table lists this clonotype with a few counts. The chain joins TRBV14 to TRBJ1-1; no definite D call. CDR1 is SGHDN, CDR2 FVKESK, per germline. V shed 4 bases and J shed 4 bases, with 10 bases lying between them. The CDR3 extends over 13 amino acids. CDR3 in DNA: TGTGCCAGCAGCCGCACCATAAGCACTGAAGCTTTCTTT. As protein: CASSRTISTEAFF.

With regard to this clonotype: A much larger clone is a single base away; this may be a read error. This chain's CDR3 is CASSEHVVGMPGQYF. The CDR3 DNA reads TGTGCCAGCAGTGAGCACGTAGTAGGCATGCCCGGGCAGTACTTC. The rearrangement uses TRBV6-1 and TRBJ2-7; unclear D gene. Between the trimmed V and J ends, which lost 3 bases and 9 bases, there was a span of 21 bases. The germline gives CDR1 MNHNS, CDR2 SASEGT. CDR3 length: 15 residues.

This CDR3 reads CASSLARSGTPSSQHF. CDR3 bases: TGTGCCAGCAGCTTAGCGCGTAGCGGGACACCTTCGTCCCAGCATTTT. J is TRBJ1-5 and V is TRBV7-9; possibly TRBD1 for D (6 bases). This CDR3 contains 16 residues. CDR1 and CDR2 from the germline V gene are SEHNR and FQNEAQ (reference sequence). Deletions cut 0 bases from V and 11 bases from J, with 20 bases between.

This rearrangement joins TRBV7-9 to TRBJ2-5; the D is unclear. Matching the DNA end better, TRBJ2-7 makes the J call doubtful. Germline-derived CDR1 and CDR2 are SEHNR and FQNEAQ (reference sequence). The CDR3 loop spans 16 amino acids. The CDR3 DNA follows: TGTGCCAGCAGCTTTAATTCAGGCGGTAATACCTACGAGCAGTACTTC. It translates to CASSFNSGGNTYEQYF.

The rearrangement uses TRBV10-3 and TRBJ2-7; D may be TRBD1 (6 bases). Germline values: CDR1 ENHRY, CDR2 SYGVKD. V was cut by 0 bases and J by 5 bases, with 14 bases left in between. The length of the CDR3 is 15 residues. Here the CDR3 DNA reads TGTGCCATCAGTGAGTCGAAGGGGGATCGGGACGAGCAGTACTTC. Translating gives CAISESKGDRDEQYF.

About this clonotype itself: Being one base from a much bigger clone, this may be a read error. The chain recombines TRBV4-3 with TRBJ2-5; TRBD2 matches at 8 bases. The CDR3 covers 16 residues. Germline CDR1 reads LGHNA; CDR2 reads YSLEER. The CDR3 sequence is CASNQKYREGRETQYF. The CDR3 DNA reads as TGCGCCAGCAACCAAAAATATCGGGAGGGCCGAGAGACCCAGTACTTC.

A remark on this clonotype: This may come from a read error, since a much larger clone is one base off. The V call is TRBV10-3, the J call TRBJ2-1; the match to TRBD2 covers 9 bases. Germline CDR1 and CDR2: ENHRY and SYGVKD. The CDR3 consists of 17 residues. The DNA for the CDR3 is TGTGCCATCAGCCCTGTGGTAGCGGGAGCCGCCTACAATGAGCCGTTCTTC. Translated: CAISPVVAGAAYNEPFF.

Note on this clonotype: The junction departs from germline at one end; a sequencing error may be responsible. V is TRBV7-2 and J is TRBJ2-7; D is undetermined. Germline CDR1 reads SGHTA; CDR2 reads FQGNSA. The CDR3 has 16 residues. As DNA, the CDR3 is TGTGCCATCAGCTTAGACATTACGACGGCCACCTACGAGCAGTACTTC. This sequence encodes CAISLDITTATYEQYF.

Only a few counts were recorded for this clonotype. V and J are TRBV7-8 and TRBJ1-3; 9 nucleotides match TRBD1. The trim removed 5 bases at V and 5 bases at J, leaving 7 bases unmatched. CDR1 and CDR2 (germline): SGHVS, FQNEAQ. The CDR3 is made up of 15 amino acids. CDR3 region: CASSGRTGERNTIYF. For the CDR3, the DNA is TGTGCCAGCAGCGGGCGGACAGGGGAAAGAAACACCATATATTTT.

Concerning this clonotype: Just one base apart from a much larger clone, this may be a read error. CDR3 loop: CAGSPLAGPLGETQYF. In DNA, the CDR3 is TGTGCCGGCAGTCCCCTCGCGGGCCCCTTGGGAGAGACCCAGTACTTC. The gene calls are TRBV27 and TRBJ2-7; D might be TRBD2 (5 bases). The J call may be mistaken, given a closer DNA end match to TRBJ2-5. The CDR3 consists of 16 residues. CDR1 and CDR2 (germline): MNHEY, SMNVEV (reference sequence).

Points on this clonotype: A much bigger clone sits one base away, suggesting this may be a read error. The chain couples TRBV9 to TRBJ1-6; 7 positions agree with TRBD1. CDR1 and CDR2 from the germline V gene are SGDLS and YYNGEE. The CDR3 has 14 amino acids. The CDR3 reads CANSDTGVNSPLHF. DNA for the CDR3: TGTGCCAACAGCGACACAGGGGTTAATTCACCCCTCCACTTT. Looking up the rest from reference TRBV9 and TRBJ1-6 gives the full variable domain: DSGVTQTPKHLITATGQRVTLRCSPRSGDLSVYWYQQSLDQGLQFLIQYYNGEERAKGNILERFSAQQFPDLHSELNLSSLELGDSALYFCANSDTGVNSPLHFGNGTRLTVT.

This chain joins TRBV7-9 and TRBJ2-3; the D is unclear. The germline CDR1 and CDR2 sequences are SEHNR and FQNEAQ (reference sequence). V shed 5 bases and J shed 4 bases, with 16 bases lying between them. There are 15 residues in the CDR3. The CDR3 DNA sequence: TGTGCCAGCAGCGCGAGAGGAATCGCCGCAGATACGCAGTATTTT. Translating gives CASSARGIAADTQYF.

Concerning this clonotype: A much larger clone differs by one base, so this may be a read error. The chain employs TRBV3-1 and TRBJ2-1; 7 bases are a match to TRBD2. Germline values: CDR1 LGHDT, CDR2 YNNKEL (reference sequence). The J segment lost 7 bases and the V segment lost 4 bases, leaving 13 bases of the junction unmatched. CDR3 size: 16 residues. The CDR3: CASSRGWGEGRNEQFF. The CDR3 region has the DNA TGTGCCAGCAGCCGAGGATGGGGGGAGGGCCGTAATGAGCAGTTCTTC.

This chain uses TRBV15 with TRBJ2-7, with D possibly matching TRBD2 (5 bases). Germline-derived CDR1 and CDR2 are LNHNV and YYDKDF (reference sequence). The V and J ends lost 5 bases and 2 bases respectively, with 13 bases between them. The CDR3 consists of 14 residues. CDR3 loop: CATSGGPGPYEQYF. In nucleotides, the CDR3 is TGTGCCACCAGCGGAGGTCCGGGCCCCTACGAGCAGTACTTC.

The chain combines TRBV6-2 or TRBV6-3 with TRBJ2-5; TRBD2 matches at 9 bases. CDR3 length: 15 residues. Germline CDR1 reads MNHEY; CDR2 reads SVGEGT. The trim removed 2 bases at V and 2 bases at J, leaving 3 bases unmatched. This CDR3 reads CASSYASGKQETQYF. Here the CDR3 DNA reads TGTGCCAGCAGTTACGCTAGCGGGAAACAAGAGACCCAGTACTTC.

As to this clonotype: It may be a read error: a sequence one base away is much more abundant. The chain couples TRBV3-1 to TRBJ2-1, with D perhaps TRBD1 or TRBD2 (5 bases each). The CDR3 runs 14 residues. Germline CDR1 reads LGHDT; CDR2 reads YNNKEL (reference sequence). Here the CDR3 reads CTSGYEGPRSEQFF. The CDR3 DNA reads as TGTACCAGCGGCTATGAGGGACCGAGGAGTGAGCAGTTCTTC.

The chain is built from TRBV7-9 and TRBJ2-7; a weak D match, TRBD2 (5 bases). CDR3 length equals 15 residues. Between the trimmed V and J ends, which lost 6 bases and 1 base, there was a span of 16 bases. The V gene's germline CDR1 is SEHNR and CDR2 FQNEAQ (reference sequence). For the CDR3, the DNA is TGTGCCAGCAGTGCCATAGGAACGGGGTCCTACGAGCAGTACTTC. The encoded protein is CASSAIGTGSYEQYF.

The chain is built from TRBV11-2 and TRBJ2-1; maybe TRBD2 (6 bases). CDR1 is SGHAT, CDR2 FQNNGV, per germline. Trimming left V 5 bases short and J 9 bases short, with 20 bases between. CDR3 length: 15 residues. This CDR3 is CASSPHRGTETEQFF. Written as DNA, the CDR3 is TGTGCCAGCAGCCCCCACCGGGGGACGGAAACTGAGCAGTTCTTC.